Detailed here is one TCR beta chain. The antigen is not known. The CDR3 runs 15 residues. Germline V gene data show CDR1 as MNHGY and CDR2 as SVAAGI. These data belong to a study of human CD8 memory T cell subsets. Study-wide results and caveats: Precursor exhausted T cells shared very few clonotypes with stem-like memory T cells. Chao1 estimates indicated that stem-like memory T cells may be more diverse than precursor exhausted T cells.

A UMI-labeled 5' RACE approach was the method that produced the TCR beta libraries. Using the 5' RACE reads, TCRdb records one entry per CDR3 protein without DNA. This sample contains some 7,000 distinct CDR3 sequences. The chain recombines TRBV6-9 with TRBJ2-1; there is no DNA to check the TCRdb D call of TRBD1. This clonotype was sampled from a human donor in good health. Sequences were obtained from CD8+ T cells from PBMCs. CDR3 protein: CASNVRGFENNEQFF.